This T cell receptor beta chain was captured in a study of T cells in Graves' hyperthyroidism and ophthalmopathy. Study-level background: Peripheral blood was obtained at initial diagnosis, preceding any treatment.

TCR beta CDR3 sequences were amplified from RNA transcripts. The study used the HTBI primer set for a first-round RT-PCR of the TCR CDR3. TCRdb used MiXCR to reprocess the multiplex PCR reads, holding one entry per CDR3 protein. The profile shows about 130,000 distinct CDR3 sequences, 22% of them singletons. Patients having uncontrolled infection, another autoimmune disease, pregnancy or lactation were not included. Isolation of PBMCs was performed on 9.5 to 10 ml fresh peripheral blood. This clonotype was counted ten times or more. V was trimmed by 6 bases and J by 7 bases, leaving 19 bases between them. The CDR3 is made up of 14 amino acids. Germline V CDR1 and CDR2: DFQATT, SNEGSKA (reference sequence).

The source material was blood. This TCR derives from a woman in her forties or fifties with Graves' hyperthyroidism that later progressed to Graves' ophthalmopathy. The chain couples TRBV20-1 to TRBJ2-1, with D possibly being TRBD2 (7 bases). CDR3 bases: TGCAGTGCCACTGGGGGCGGGAGAACGAATGAGCAGTTCTTC. This codes for CSATGGGRTNEQFF.